This T cell receptor beta chain was obtained from a study of shared clonotypes between healthy human individuals. Study-level findings and limits: Sorted-subset sequencing, rarefaction showed, was incomplete despite large depth.

On this clone itself: Antigen unknown.

Generated by immunoSEQ multiplex PCR, the TCRdb table keeps only in-frame clones and is missing some. In the table there are 2 million to 2.5 million clones, roughly 93% of which are singletons. The donors were adults (healthy and HIV-negative) with no recent acute infections or vaccinations. Looked up from germline, CDR1 is SNHLY and CDR2 is FYNNEI. The V gene lost 5 bases and the J gene lost 1 base, with 17 bases spanning the gap. The CDR3 spans 16 residues. Sequencing used naive CD4+ T cells from PBMCs. Stated subset: CD45RA+ positively selected. This sequence joins TRBV2 and TRBJ2-5; D may be TRBD2 (5 bases). This sequence was found in a young man in good health. Some clones in this sample may be carry-over from other donors' samples. The CDR3 loop is CASSQPRGGFQETQYF. In DNA form, the CDR3 reads TGTGCCAGCAGTCAACCCCGTGGCGGGTTCCAAGAGACCCAGTACTTC.